The present T cell receptor (beta chain) was sequenced within a study of blood T cells in healthy people across ages. About the research overall: About one barcoded beta molecule per two T cells was captured by template switching.

CDR3 length: 12 residues. V was trimmed by 8 bases and J by 7 bases, leaving 12 bases between them. Points on this clonotype: Its antigen remains unidentified.

Study findings and constraints: Long-lived donors had more naive CD4+ cells and higher diversity than aged donors. Per million T cells, TCR beta diversity dropped roughly linearly as age increased.

Primed by a sample-barcoded 5' primer and a J-beta primer mix, a second PCR proceeded for roughly 6 to 12 cycles. A single record per CDR3 protein comes from TCRdb applying MiXCR to the 5' RACE reads. The sample shows 650,000 to 1,000,000 distinct CDR3 sequences, around 50% of them seen only once. The rearrangement joins TRBV12-3 or TRBV12-4 to TRBJ2-1; D unresolved. The sample was blood. The sequence derives from a man older than 75 in good health. The CDR3 region has the DNA TGTGCCAGCCGATTTGGGCTTAATGAGCAGTTCTTC. Translating it yields CASRFGLNEQFF.